The 31 T cell receptor beta chains presented below share a single source sample, sequenced in a study of CD8 T cells in Susac syndrome. Reverse transcription of about 0.45 to 1 ug RNA was performed with random hexamers. TCRdb recomputed calls from the immunoSEQ multiplex PCR reads with MiXCR, one row per CDR3 protein. The sample consists of about 130,000 distinct CDR3 sequences, just under 95% of them appearing once. The sequencing sample was made of CD8+ T cells from PBMCs. The receptor source for this set is a human donor with Susac syndrome.

V and J are TRBV14 and TRBJ2-1; D is perhaps TRBD2 (6 bases). V was trimmed by 4 bases and J by 8 bases, leaving 9 bases between them. This CDR3 is 12 amino acids long. CDR1 is SGHDN and CDR2 is FVKESK in the germline V gene. This CDR3 reads CASSRLADEQFF. The CDR3 DNA sequence: TGTGCCAGCAGCCGTTTAGCGGATGAGCAGTTCTTC.

The rearrangement uses TRBV7-9 and TRBJ1-2; D not certain. CDR3 size: 11 residues. Trimming removed 6 bases at V and 3 bases at J, with 5 bases between. Per germline, CDR1 SEHNR and CDR2 FQNEAQ (reference sequence). The CDR3: CASSQDYGYTF. The CDR3 nucleotides read TGTGCCAGCAGTCAGGACTATGGCTACACCTTC.

The chain combines TRBV30 with TRBJ2-1, with 10 nucleotides matching TRBD2. Germline trimming cut 5 bases from V and 2 bases from J; bases unmatched to any gene: 6. The CDR3 is 15 amino acids. The germline V gene encodes CDR1 GTSNPN and CDR2 SVGIG (reference sequence). Written as DNA, the CDR3 is TGTGCCTGGGGACTAGCGGAAACACCCTACAATGAGCAGTTCTTC. Translating gives CAWGLAETPYNEQFF.

The chain uses TRBV4-1 and TRBJ2-2; 8 bases match TRBD2. V lost 0 bases, J lost 3 bases, and 12 bases stayed unmatched. The CDR3 totals 19 residues. Germline CDR1 MGHRA, CDR2 YSYEKL. CDR3: CASSQDWGTGGPDTGELFF. CDR3 DNA: TGCGCCAGCAGCCAAGATTGGGGAACGGGAGGGCCGGACACCGGGGAGCTGTTTTTT.

The rearrangement joins TRBV14 to TRBJ1-2; D gene ambiguous. There are 11 residues in the CDR3. Germline V lookup: CDR1 SGHDN, CDR2 FVKESK. The V gene lost 4 bases and the J gene lost 8 bases, with 8 bases spanning the gap. The CDR3 loop reads CASSPGKGYTF. The CDR3 DNA reads TGTGCCAGCAGCCCGGGGAAAGGCTACACCTTC. Combining the CDR3 with reference TRBV14 and TRBJ1-2 gives the whole variable domain EAGVTQFPSHSVIEKGQTVTLRCDPISGHDNLYWYRRVMGKEIKFLLHFVKESKQDESGMPNNRFLAERTGGTYSTLKVQPAELEDSGVYFCASSPGKGYTFGSGTRLTVV.

The genes are TRBV14 and TRBJ2-7, with 9 bases identical to TRBD2. With V trimmed by 2 bases and J by 2 bases, 4 bases remained unmatched. This CDR3 is built from 15 residues. Looked up from germline, CDR1 is SGHDN and CDR2 is FVKESK. The CDR3 region is CASSQLAGTTYEQYF. The CDR3 DNA reads as TGTGCCAGCAGCCAACTAGCGGGGACGACCTACGAGCAGTACTTC.

The chain links TRBV12-3 or TRBV12-4 to TRBJ2-3, with D possibly matching TRBD1 (5 bases). Trimming left V 0 bases short and J 5 bases short, with 12 bases between. CDR3 length: 15 residues. This CDR3 is CASSLAFQGRDTQYF. In DNA, the CDR3 is TGTGCCAGCAGTTTAGCGTTTCAGGGTCGAGATACGCAGTATTTT.

The rearrangement links TRBV27 to TRBJ2-4; no firm D call. CDR3 length: 10 amino acids. CDR1 is MNHEY, CDR2 SMNVEV, per germline (reference sequence). CDR3 loop: CAGFKNIQYF. The CDR3 coding sequence is TGTGCAGGGTTCAAAAACATTCAGTACTTC.

This chain connects TRBV6-5 to TRBJ2-3; possibly TRBD2 for D (6 bases). CDR1 is MNHEY and CDR2 is SVGAGI in the germline V gene. CDR3 length equals 14 residues. V was pared by 8 bases and J by 5 bases, with 17 bases between. CDR3 in DNA: TGTGCCAGCGCCCGACTGGCGGGAAGAGATACGCAGTATTTT. Protein sequence: CASARLAGRDTQYF.

The V gene is TRBV3-1, the J gene TRBJ2-5, with 12 bases fitting TRBD2. Trimming removed 0 bases from V and 1 base from J; junction bases left unmatched: 3. Germline V gives CDR1 LGHDT, CDR2 YNNKEL (reference sequence). The CDR3 totals 17 residues. The chain's CDR3 is CASSQDAGLAGQETQYF. DNA for the CDR3: TGTGCCAGCAGCCAAGATGCGGGACTAGCGGGCCAAGAGACCCAGTACTTC.

CDR3 region: CASSSAEQFF. The CDR3 bases are TGTGCCAGCAGTTCGGCTGAGCAGTTCTTC. The genes are TRBV28 and TRBJ2-1, with D uncertain. This CDR3 spans 10 amino acids. The V end was cut by 4 bases, the J end by 9 bases, with 4 bases between. Germline-derived CDR1 and CDR2 are MDHEN and SYDVKM.

The chain joins TRBV20-1 to TRBJ2-3, with D perhaps matching TRBD2 (6 bases). V lost 6 bases and J lost 6, with 22 bases in between. This CDR3 comprises 15 residues. CDR1 is DFQATT, CDR2 SNEGSKA, per germline (reference sequence). Here the CDR3 DNA reads TGCAGTGCCCAGTACACGGGAGTGGGGTGGGATACGCAGTATTTT. Translated, it gives CSAQYTGVGWDTQYF.

This clonotype came up once. This sequence joins TRBV5-1 and TRBJ2-7; TRBD2 matches at 9 bases. Unmatched junction bases numbered 6, after V lost 0 bases and J lost 5 bases. There are 15 residues in the CDR3. CDR1 SGHRS and CDR2 YFSETQ come from the germline V gene. The CDR3 DNA is TGCGCCAGCAGCTTGGGGGGTAGCGGGAGAAACGAGCAGTACTTC. Its protein is CASSLGGSGRNEQYF.

The chain has TRBV5-4 and TRBJ2-1, with D maybe TRBD1 (6 bases). The CDR3 loop spans 15 amino acids. CDR1 SGHNT and CDR2 YYREEE come from the germline V gene (reference sequence). Trimming cost V 4 bases and J 3 bases, with 14 bases left between them. The CDR3 reads CASSLLGQLYNEQFF. CDR3 bases: TGTGCCAGCAGCCTCCTCGGACAGCTCTACAATGAGCAGTTCTTC.

This chain joins TRBV5-1 and TRBJ1-2, with 7 bases fitting TRBD1. The ends lost 0 bases at V and 2 bases at J; junction bases unmatched: 1. Germline lookup yields CDR1 SGHRS and CDR2 YFSETQ. The CDR3 sequence is 14 residues long. This chain's CDR3 is CASSLETGNYGYTF. The CDR3 bases are TGCGCCAGCAGCTTGGAGACAGGGAACTATGGCTACACCTTC.

V and J are TRBV11-2 and TRBJ2-2; TRBD2 matches 11 bases. Germline CDR1 SGHAT, CDR2 FQNNGV. The CDR3 extends over 19 amino acids. The V segment lost 1 base and the J segment 1 base; nucleotides outside the gene matches: 8. The CDR3: CASSLAPRTSGRNTGELFF. As DNA, the CDR3 is TGTGCCAGCAGCTTAGCCCCTCGTACTAGCGGGAGGAACACCGGGGAGCTGTTTTTT.

The chain employs TRBV29-1 and TRBJ2-5, with 14 bases lining up with TRBD2. Germline trimming cut 3 bases from V and 5 bases from J; bases unmatched to any gene: 8. Germline V gene lookup returns CDR1 SQVTM and CDR2 ANQGSEA. This CDR3 spans 16 amino acids. In DNA form, the CDR3 reads TGCAGCGTTGATGGGACTAGCGGGAGAGGCGGTGAGACCCAGTACTTC. Residues: CSVDGTSGRGGETQYF.

CDR3 in amino acids: CSEEKGPVNQPQHF. The CDR3 nucleotides are TGCAGCGAGGAAAAGGGGCCGGTCAATCAGCCCCAGCATTTT. The J gene is TRBJ1-5, the V gene TRBV29-1; possibly TRBD1 for D (5 bases). This CDR3 contains 14 residues. Trimming cost V 7 bases and J 3 bases, with 16 bases left between them. Germline V gene data show CDR1 as SQVTM and CDR2 as ANQGSEA.

The rearrangement uses TRBV7-9 and TRBJ1-5; no clear D gene. V lost 3 bases, J lost 6 bases, and 9 bases lay in between. In germline, CDR1 is SEHNR, CDR2 FQNEAQ (reference sequence). This CDR3 has 13 amino acids. This chain's CDR3 is CASSLALSQPQHF. Written as DNA, the CDR3 is TGTGCCAGCAGCTTGGCCTTAAGTCAGCCCCAGCATTTT.

The chain carries TRBV4-1 and TRBJ1-1, with D unresolved. Germline V CDR1 and CDR2: MGHRA, YSYEKL. There are 13 residues in the CDR3. V dropped 1 base and J dropped 4 bases, with 7 bases sitting between them. The CDR3 DNA sequence: TGCGCCAGCAGCCAAGGCGGTTCCACTGAAGCTTTCTTT. Translated, it gives CASSQGGSTEAFF.

This rearrangement joins TRBV20-1 to TRBJ1-1; D might be TRBD1 (6 bases). The V gene lost 3 bases and the J gene lost 1 base, with 9 bases spanning the gap. CDR1 DFQATT and CDR2 SNEGSKA come from the germline V gene (reference sequence). The CDR3 runs to 13 residues. CDR3: CSASKTGNTEAFF. The DNA for the CDR3 is TGCAGTGCTAGTAAGACAGGGAACACTGAAGCTTTCTTT.

A single count supports this clonotype. J is TRBJ1-5 and V is TRBV21-1; the listed D gene, TRBD1, was not tested against the DNA. TRBV21-1 has pseudogene status. This CDR3 is 14 amino acids long. Written as DNA, the CDR3 is TGTGCCAGCAGCGAACAGGGTGGCAATCAGCCCCAGCATTTT. It yields the protein CASSEQGGNQPQHF.

The CDR3 DNA sequence: TGTGCCAGCGGAGCAGGGGGCACTGACAATCAGCCCCAGCATTTT. Amino acid sequence: CASGAGGTDNQPQHF. This chain joins TRBV6-5 and TRBJ1-5; 8 positions match TRBD1. V lost 8 bases, J lost 3 bases, and 9 bases stayed unmatched. CDR1 MNHEY and CDR2 SVGAGI come from the germline V gene. This CDR3 region has 15 residues.

This clonotype was counted only a few times. The J gene is TRBJ1-2, the V gene TRBV5-1; possible D gene TRBD1, 5 bases. The CDR3 has 14 residues. Trimming cost V 0 bases and J 7 bases, with 13 bases left between them. Germline V gives CDR1 SGHRS, CDR2 YFSETQ. CDR3: CASSLEGRARGYTF. The CDR3 DNA reads as TGCGCCAGCAGCTTGGAGGGACGTGCACGTGGCTACACCTTC.

The rearrangement uses TRBV27 and TRBJ2-1; 8 bases are shared with TRBD1. This CDR3 is built from 15 residues. Germline V gives CDR1 MNHEY, CDR2 SMNVEV (reference sequence). Trimming cost V 6 bases and J 0 bases; bases outside gene matches: 4. In DNA, the CDR3 is TGTGCCAGCAGCCCGGGACAGGACTCCTACAATGAGCAGTTCTTC. Its protein product is CASSPGQDSYNEQFF.

The rearrangement uses TRBV28 and TRBJ2-3; 9 bases match TRBD2. The CDR3 length is 14 residues. J gave up 4 bases and V 3 bases, and 2 bases lay outside the gene matches. Per germline, CDR1 MDHEN and CDR2 SYDVKM. For the CDR3, the DNA is TGTGCCAGCAGTTTTGGGACTAGCCCAGATACGCAGTATTTT. Its protein is CASSFGTSPDTQYF.

This chain joins TRBV19 and TRBJ1-5, with 11 bases fitting TRBD1. Germline loops: CDR1 LNHDA, CDR2 SQIVND (reference sequence). The CDR3 runs 17 residues. Trimming removed 5 bases from V and 0 bases from J; junction bases left unmatched: 6. The CDR3 nucleotides are TGTGCCAGTAGTCGGGACAGGGGGGAAAATAGCAATCAGCCCCAGCATTTT. Amino acid sequence: CASSRDRGENSNQPQHF.

The chain carries TRBV10-3 and TRBJ1-2; D is possibly TRBD1 (5 bases). Between the trimmed V and J ends, which lost 7 bases and 8 bases, there was a span of 14 bases. This CDR3 region has 12 residues. The germline V gene has CDR1 ENHRY and CDR2 SYGVKD. The CDR3 bases are TGTGCCATCACCGGGGCCCTCCCGGGCTACACCTTC. Its translation: CAITGALPGYTF.

The chain has TRBV4-2 and TRBJ2-1; 7 bases are a match to TRBD2. J was trimmed by 6 bases and V by 0 bases; bases with no gene match: 8. CDR1 and CDR2 from the germline V gene are LGHNA and YNFKEQ. CDR3 length: 16 residues. The CDR3 protein is CASSQDLSGTPNEQFF. In DNA, the CDR3 is TGTGCCAGCAGCCAAGATTTAAGCGGGACCCCCAATGAGCAGTTCTTC.

The genes are TRBV6-5 and TRBJ2-2; no definite D call. Germline V gives CDR1 MNHEY, CDR2 SVGAGI. Trimming shortened V by 6 bases and J by 8 bases, and 10 bases separated the two germline ends. The length of the CDR3 is 12 residues. Here the CDR3 DNA reads TGTGCCAGCAGCTTAGGTCCTGGGGAGCTGTTTTTT. The encoded protein is CASSLGPGELFF.

In DNA, the CDR3 is TGTGCCTGGAGCTGGACCGGTAGCACAGATACGCAGTATTTT. It encodes CAWSWTGSTDTQYF. This sequence joins TRBV30 and TRBJ2-3; D remains unclear. This CDR3 contains 14 residues. V lost 3 bases and J lost 0, with 10 bases in between. CDR1 GTSNPN and CDR2 SVGIG come from the germline V gene (reference sequence).